Sequencing of this TCR beta chain was carried out in a study of T cell responses to AZD1222 COVID-19 vaccine. In its sample, this clone was seen once. A read error may account for a junction end that differs from germline. The protocol was immunoSEQ multiplex PCR, while the TCRdb copy is restricted to in-frame clones and leaves out a portion. The sample shows fewer than 150,000 clones, 87% of them seen only once. The CDR3 has 15 amino acids. CDR1 and CDR2 (germline): SGHNT, YYREEE (reference sequence). The sample in question was peripheral blood, obtained on day 0 of AZD1222 vaccination. The receptor's source is an adult in good health. The gene calls are TRBV5-4 and TRBJ1-3; D gene uncertain. The CDR3 protein is CASSLDGLPGNTIYF. The CDR3 nucleotides are TGTGCCAGCAGCTTGGATGGGCTGCCTGGGAACACCATATATTTT.